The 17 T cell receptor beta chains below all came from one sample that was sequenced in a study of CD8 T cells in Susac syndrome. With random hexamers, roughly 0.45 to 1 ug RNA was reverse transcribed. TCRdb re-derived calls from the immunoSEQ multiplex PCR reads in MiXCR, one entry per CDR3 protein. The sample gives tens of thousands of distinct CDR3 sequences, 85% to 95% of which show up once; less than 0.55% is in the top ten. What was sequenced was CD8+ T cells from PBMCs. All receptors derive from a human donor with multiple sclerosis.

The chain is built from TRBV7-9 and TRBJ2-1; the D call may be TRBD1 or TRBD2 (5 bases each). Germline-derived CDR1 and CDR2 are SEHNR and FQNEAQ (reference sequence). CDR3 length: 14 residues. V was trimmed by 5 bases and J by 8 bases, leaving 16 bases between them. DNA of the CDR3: TGTGCCAGCAGCCCAGCACCGGGACCACATGAGCAGTTCTTC. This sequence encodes CASSPAPGPHEQFF.

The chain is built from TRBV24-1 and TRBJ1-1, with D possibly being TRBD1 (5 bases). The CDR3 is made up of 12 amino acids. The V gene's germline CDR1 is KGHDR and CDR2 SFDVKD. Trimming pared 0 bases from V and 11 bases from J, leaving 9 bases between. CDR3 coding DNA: TGTGCCACCAGTGATTTGACAGGCGAGGCTTTCTTT. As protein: CATSDLTGEAFF.

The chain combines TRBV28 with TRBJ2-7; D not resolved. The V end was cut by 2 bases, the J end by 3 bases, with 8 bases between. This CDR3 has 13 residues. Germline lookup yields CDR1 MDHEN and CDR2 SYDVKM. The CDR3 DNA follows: TGTGCCAGCAGTTTAGGGCACATCTACGAGCAGTACTTC. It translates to CASSLGHIYEQYF.

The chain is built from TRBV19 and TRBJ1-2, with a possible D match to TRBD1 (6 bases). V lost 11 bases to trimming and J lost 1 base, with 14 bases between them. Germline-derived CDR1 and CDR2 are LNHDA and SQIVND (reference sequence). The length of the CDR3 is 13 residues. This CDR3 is CAGRDNHNYGYTF. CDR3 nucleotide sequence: TGTGCCGGGCGGGACAACCATAACTATGGCTACACCTTC.

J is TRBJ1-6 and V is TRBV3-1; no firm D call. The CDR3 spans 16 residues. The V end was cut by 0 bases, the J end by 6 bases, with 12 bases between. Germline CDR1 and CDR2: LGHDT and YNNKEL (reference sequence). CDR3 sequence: CASSQEEWQSNSPLHF. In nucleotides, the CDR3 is TGTGCCAGCAGCCAAGAAGAGTGGCAGAGTAATTCACCCCTCCACTTT.

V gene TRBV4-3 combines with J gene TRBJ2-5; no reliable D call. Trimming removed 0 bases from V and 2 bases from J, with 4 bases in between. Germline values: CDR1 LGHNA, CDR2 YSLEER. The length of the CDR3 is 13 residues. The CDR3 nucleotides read TGCGCCAGCAGCCAAGAGTGGCAAGAGACCCAGTACTTC. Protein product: CASSQEWQETQYF.

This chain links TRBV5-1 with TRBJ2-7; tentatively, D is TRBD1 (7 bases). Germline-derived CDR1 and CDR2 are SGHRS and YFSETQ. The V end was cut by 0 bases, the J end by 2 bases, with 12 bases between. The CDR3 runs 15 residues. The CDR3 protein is CASSLEAGGTYEQYF. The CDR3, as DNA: TGCGCCAGCAGCTTGGAGGCAGGGGGGACCTACGAGCAGTACTTC.

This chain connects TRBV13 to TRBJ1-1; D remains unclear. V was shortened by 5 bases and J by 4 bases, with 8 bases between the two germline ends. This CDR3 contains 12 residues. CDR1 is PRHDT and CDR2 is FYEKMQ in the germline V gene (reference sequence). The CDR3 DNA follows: TGTGCCAGCAGCACCCGGGGCACTGAAGCTTTCTTT. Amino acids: CASSTRGTEAFF.

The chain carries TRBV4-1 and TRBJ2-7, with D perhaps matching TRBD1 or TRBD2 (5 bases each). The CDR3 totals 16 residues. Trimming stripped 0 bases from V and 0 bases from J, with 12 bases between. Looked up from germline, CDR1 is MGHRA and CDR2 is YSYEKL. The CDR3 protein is CASSQERAGSSYEQYF. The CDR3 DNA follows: TGCGCCAGCAGCCAAGAGAGGGCAGGGAGCTCCTACGAGCAGTACTTC.

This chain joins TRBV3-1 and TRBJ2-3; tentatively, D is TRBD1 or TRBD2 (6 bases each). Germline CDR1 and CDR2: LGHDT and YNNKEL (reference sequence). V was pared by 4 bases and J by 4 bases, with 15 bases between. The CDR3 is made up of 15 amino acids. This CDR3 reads CASSPDVGGPDTQYF. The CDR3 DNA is TGTGCCAGCAGCCCAGATGTCGGGGGCCCAGATACGCAGTATTTT.

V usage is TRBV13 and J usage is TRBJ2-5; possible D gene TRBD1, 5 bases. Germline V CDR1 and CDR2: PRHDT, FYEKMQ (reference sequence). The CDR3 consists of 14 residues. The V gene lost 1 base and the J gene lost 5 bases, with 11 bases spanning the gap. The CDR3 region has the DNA TGTGCCAGCAGCTTAGTTTCAGGGCGGGAGACCCAGTACTTC. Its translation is CASSLVSGRETQYF.

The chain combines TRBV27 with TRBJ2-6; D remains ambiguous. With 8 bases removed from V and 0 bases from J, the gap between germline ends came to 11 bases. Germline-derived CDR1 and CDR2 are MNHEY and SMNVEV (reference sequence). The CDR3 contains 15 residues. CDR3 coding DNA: TGTGCCAGCCTGAGCTACCTCTCTGGGGCCAACGTCCTGACTTTC. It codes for CASLSYLSGANVLTF.

The CDR3: CSARVVGGLYNEQFF. The DNA for the CDR3 is TGCAGTGCTAGAGTCGTGGGGGGGCTTTACAATGAGCAGTTCTTC. V usage is TRBV20-1 and J usage is TRBJ2-1; D perhaps matches TRBD2 (7 bases). V lost 1 base, J lost 4 bases, and 14 bases lay in between. The CDR3 consists of 15 residues. Germline V gene data show CDR1 as DFQATT and CDR2 as SNEGSKA (reference sequence).

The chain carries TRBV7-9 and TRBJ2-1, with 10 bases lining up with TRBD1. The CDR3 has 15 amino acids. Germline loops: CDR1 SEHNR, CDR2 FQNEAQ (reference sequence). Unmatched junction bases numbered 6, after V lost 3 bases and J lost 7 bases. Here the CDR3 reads CASSLVGQGVNEQFF. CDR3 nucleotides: TGTGCCAGCAGCTTGGTCGGACAGGGGGTAAATGAGCAGTTCTTC. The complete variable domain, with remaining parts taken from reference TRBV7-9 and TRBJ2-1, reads DTGVSQNPRHKITKRGQNVTFRCDPISEHNRLYWYRQTLGQGPEFLTYFQNEAQLEKSRLLSDRFSAERPKGSFSTLEIQRTEQGDSAMYLCASSLVGQGVNEQFFGPGTRLTVL.

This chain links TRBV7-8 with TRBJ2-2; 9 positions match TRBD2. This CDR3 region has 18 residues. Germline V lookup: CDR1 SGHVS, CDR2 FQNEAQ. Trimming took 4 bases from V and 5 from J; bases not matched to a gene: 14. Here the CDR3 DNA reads TGTGCCAGCAGCTCCTTAGAGTCTAGCGGGGCCTGGACCGGGGAGCTGTTTTTT. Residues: CASSSLESSGAWTGELFF.

The CDR3 reads CATSRVRGQGVEKLFF. The CDR3 DNA reads as TGTGCCACCAGCAGAGTACGGGGGCAAGGGGTTGAAAAACTGTTTTTT. This chain uses TRBV15 with TRBJ1-4; tentatively, D is TRBD1 (6 bases). V was trimmed by 1 base and J by 7 bases, leaving 16 bases between them. CDR3 length: 16 residues. Germline V lookup: CDR1 LNHNV, CDR2 YYDKDF (reference sequence).

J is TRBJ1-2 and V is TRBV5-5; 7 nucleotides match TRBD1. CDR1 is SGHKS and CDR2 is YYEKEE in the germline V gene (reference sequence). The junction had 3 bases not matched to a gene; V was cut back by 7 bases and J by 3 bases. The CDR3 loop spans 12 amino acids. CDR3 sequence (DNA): TGTGCCAGCGATACAGGGGACTATGGCTACACCTTC. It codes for CASDTGDYGYTF.